These 10 T cell receptor beta chains originate from one sample sequenced in a study of blood T cells in healthy people across ages. Through a sample-barcoded 5' primer and a J-beta primer mix, a second PCR was run for roughly 6 to 11 cycles. MiXCR was run by TCRdb on the 5' RACE reads, yielding one entry per CDR3 protein. This sample has more than 700,000 distinct CDR3 sequences, with more than 35% found just once. Sequenced material: blood. The source is an elderly man in good health.

This chain connects TRBV29-1 to TRBJ1-2, with 9 bases lining up with TRBD1. After removal of 7 bases from V and 3 bases from J, the junction contained 6 bases not matched to a gene. The CDR3 extends over 13 amino acids. CDR1 is SQVTM and CDR2 is ANQGSEA in the germline V gene. The CDR3 coding sequence is TGCAGCGCAACAGGGGGCGATGACTATGGCTACACCTTC. Translating gives CSATGGDDYGYTF.

The chain uses TRBV5-1 and TRBJ2-1; TRBD1 aligns across 9 bases. Germline CDR1 SGHRS, CDR2 YFSETQ. The ends lost 7 bases at V and 4 bases at J; junction bases unmatched: 6. This CDR3 spans 14 amino acids. CDR3 sequence reads: CASGQGTTYNEQFF. For the CDR3, the DNA is TGCGCCAGCGGACAGGGGACTACGTACAATGAGCAGTTCTTC.

This rearrangement joins TRBV7-9 to TRBJ2-1, with D unresolved. The V and J ends lost 5 bases and 4 bases respectively, with 15 bases between them. The CDR3 runs to 15 residues. CDR1 SEHNR and CDR2 FQNEAQ come from the germline V gene (reference sequence). CDR3 region: CASSPPRTLYNEQFF. The CDR3 DNA sequence: TGTGCCAGCAGCCCTCCAAGGACGCTATACAATGAGCAGTTCTTC.

The chain uses TRBV29-1 and TRBJ2-1, with 11 bases matching TRBD2. This CDR3 is 19 amino acids long. The germline CDR1 and CDR2 sequences are SQVTM and ANQGSEA. With 6 bases clipped from V and 0 bases from J, the junction kept 16 bases outside the gene matches. CDR3 DNA: TGCAGCGTGGAAATAGACCTAGCGGGAGGTCCCAGCTCCTACAATGAGCAGTTCTTC. As protein: CSVEIDLAGGPSSYNEQFF.

The chain joins TRBV12-3 or TRBV12-4 to TRBJ2-7; TRBD2 is a possible D gene (7 bases). The DNA matches TRBJ2-5 better at its end, which makes the J call doubtful. The CDR3 runs to 14 residues. CDR3 loop: CASSLEGGPETQYF. CDR3 bases: TGTGCCAGCAGTTTAGAGGGGGGGCCGGAGACCCAGTACTTC.

This clonotype showed up just a few times. The rearrangement joins TRBV7-9 to TRBJ2-7, with D unresolved. Germline V gives CDR1 SEHNR, CDR2 FQNEAQ (reference sequence). Trimming cost V 10 bases and J 2 bases, with 9 bases left between them. This CDR3 has 11 amino acids. DNA of the CDR3: TGTGCCACCGGTTCCCCCTACGAGCAGTACTTC. Protein: CATGSPYEQYF.

The CDR3 bases are TGTGCCAGCAGCTTAGAAGGCTCACGTTCCGGGCAGTACTTC. This translates into CASSLEGSRSGQYF. The gene calls are TRBV7-9 and TRBJ2-7; no clear D. The CDR3 spans 14 residues. Germline V gives CDR1 SEHNR, CDR2 FQNEAQ (reference sequence). Trimming pared 1 base from V and 9 bases from J, leaving 16 bases between.

To note about this clonotype: An end of the junction differs from the germline gene, which may be a read error. CDR3 amino acids: CASSLGGSPATQYF. CDR3 DNA: TGCGCCAGCAGCTTAGGCGGGAGCCCAGCTACGCAGTATTTT. The rearrangement links TRBV7-2 to TRBJ2-3; TRBD2 aligns across 7 bases. This CDR3 is built from 14 residues. Germline loops: CDR1 SGHTA, CDR2 FQGNSA.

This chain uses TRBV10-3 with TRBJ2-7; 8 bases are shared with TRBD1. CDR1 is ENHRY, CDR2 SYGVKD, per germline. The V gene end was trimmed by 0 bases and the J gene end by 9 bases; junction bases not matched to a gene: 13. CDR3 length: 16 residues. CDR3 coding DNA: TGTGCCATCAGTGAGTCGACTCGGGGACAGGAGGGCGGGCAGTACTTC. Protein: CAISESTRGQEGGQYF.

This clonotype was observed a handful of times. The rearrangement uses TRBV4-2 and TRBJ2-7; the match to TRBD1 covers 7 bases. This CDR3 region has 15 residues. The ends lost 4 bases at V and 0 bases at J; junction bases unmatched: 6. Germline CDR1 and CDR2: LGHNA and YNFKEQ. The CDR3 coding sequence is TGTGCCAGCAGCCGAGAGGGACAGAGCTCCTACGAGCAGTACTTC. The encoded protein is CASSREGQSSYEQYF.